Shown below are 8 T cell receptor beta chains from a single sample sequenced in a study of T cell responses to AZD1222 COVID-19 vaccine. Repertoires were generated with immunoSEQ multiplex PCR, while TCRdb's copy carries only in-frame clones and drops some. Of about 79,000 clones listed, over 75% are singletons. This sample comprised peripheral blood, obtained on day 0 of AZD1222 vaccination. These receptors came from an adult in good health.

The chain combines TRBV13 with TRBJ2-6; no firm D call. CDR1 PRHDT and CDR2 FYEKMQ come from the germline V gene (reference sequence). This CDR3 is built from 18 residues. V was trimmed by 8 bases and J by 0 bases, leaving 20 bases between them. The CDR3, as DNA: TGTGCCAGCTCAATCGAAGCTCGGTCCGGCTCTGGGGCCAACGTCCTGACTTTC. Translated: CASSIEARSGSGANVLTF.

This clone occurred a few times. The CDR3 loop is CASSTGASMGDEQFF. CDR3 DNA: TGTGCCAGCAGCACCGGGGCTAGCATGGGCGATGAGCAGTTCTTC. The rearrangement links TRBV9 to TRBJ2-1; D may match TRBD1 or TRBD2 (5 bases each). The CDR3 has 15 amino acids. Germline V CDR1 and CDR2: SGDLS, YYNGEE. V was shortened by 4 bases and J by 8 bases, with 19 bases between the two germline ends. Based on the CDR3 plus reference TRBV9 and TRBJ2-1, the full variable domain is DSGVTQTPKHLITATGQRVTLRCSPRSGDLSVYWYQQSLDQGLQFLIQYYNGEERAKGNILERFSAQQFPDLHSELNLSSLELGDSALYFCASSTGASMGDEQFFGPGTRLTVL.

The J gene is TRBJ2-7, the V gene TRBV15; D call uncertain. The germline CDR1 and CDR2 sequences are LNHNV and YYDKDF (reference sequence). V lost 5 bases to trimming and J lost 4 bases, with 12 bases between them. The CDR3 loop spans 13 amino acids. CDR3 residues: CATSPKARYEQYF. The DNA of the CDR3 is TGTGCCACCAGCCCCAAAGCGAGGTACGAGCAGTACTTC.

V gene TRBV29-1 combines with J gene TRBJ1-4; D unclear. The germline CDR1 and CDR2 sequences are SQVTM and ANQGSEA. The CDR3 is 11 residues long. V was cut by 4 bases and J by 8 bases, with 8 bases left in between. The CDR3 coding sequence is TGCAGCGTTGTTTGGGAGGAAAAACTGTTTTTT. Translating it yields CSVVWEEKLFF.

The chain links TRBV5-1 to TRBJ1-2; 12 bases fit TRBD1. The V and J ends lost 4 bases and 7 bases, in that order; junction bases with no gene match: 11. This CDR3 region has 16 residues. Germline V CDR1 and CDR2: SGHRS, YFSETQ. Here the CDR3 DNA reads TGCGCCAGCAGCGTGGGACAGGGGGCGCTTACCGGTGGCTACACCTTC. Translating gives CASSVGQGALTGGYTF.

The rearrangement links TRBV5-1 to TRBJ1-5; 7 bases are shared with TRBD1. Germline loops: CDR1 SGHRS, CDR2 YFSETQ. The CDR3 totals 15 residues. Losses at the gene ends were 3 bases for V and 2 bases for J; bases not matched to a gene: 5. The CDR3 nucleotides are TGCGCCAGCAGCTCCGGGACAGAGGGCAATCAGCCCCAGCATTTT. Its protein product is CASSSGTEGNQPQHF.

This CDR3 is CSVDGLYTDTQYF. CDR3 nucleotide sequence: TGCAGCGTTGATGGCCTTTACACAGATACGCAGTATTTT. The chain has TRBV29-1 and TRBJ2-3, with D unresolved. Germline CDR1 reads SQVTM; CDR2 reads ANQGSEA. Trimming removed 3 bases from V and 2 bases from J, with 9 bases in between. The CDR3 contains 13 residues.

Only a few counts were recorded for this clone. The CDR3 region is CASSLATSGGYNEQFF. CDR3 in DNA: TGTGCCAGCAGCTTGGCGACTAGCGGGGGGTACAATGAGCAGTTCTTC. The V gene is TRBV5-6, the J gene TRBJ2-1; 13 positions match TRBD2. This CDR3 is built from 16 residues. J was trimmed by 4 bases and V by 0 bases; bases with no gene match: 1. Per the germline V gene, CDR1 is SGHDT and CDR2 is YYEEEE.